These T cell receptor beta chains were read from a single sample in a study of CD8 T cells in ankylosing spondylitis. TCRdb fed the 5' RACE reads into MiXCR, producing one record per CDR3 protein. The sample has about 160,000 distinct CDR3 sequences; 15% to 20% are singletons. Sequences were obtained from blood, either unsorted or a sorted T cell fraction (not recorded which). The receptors stem from a male donor with ankylosing spondylitis or in good health (not recorded which). Both conserved end residues are part of each CDR3. Each record gives: J gene, clone size, V gene, D gene, CDR3 protein, CDR3 DNA. The D gene is left open where the match is weak. Clone size appears in some rows only: once, few, many, or a class for an expanded clone.

TRBJ1-5 | few | TRBV20-1 | TRBD1 | CSTGQGGGQPQHF | TGCAGTACAGGACAGGGAGGCGGGCAGCCCCAGCATTTT
TRBJ2-3 | NA | TRBV5-4 | NA | CASNEQGRGHSSTDTQYF | TGTGCCAGCAACGAACAGGGGAGGGGGCATAGTAGCACAGATACGCAGTATTTT
TRBJ2-3 | few | TRBV11-2 | TRBD1 | CASSLKLRTGGQGYTDTQYF | TGTGCCAGCAGTTTAAAACTGCGGACAGGCGGACAGGGCTACACAGATACGCAGTATTTT
TRBJ2-3 | few | TRBV5-1 | NA | CASSLAPTRWDTQYF | TGCGCCAGCAGCTTGGCCCCAACTCGCTGGGATACGCAGTATTTT
TRBJ2-7 | NA | TRBV5-1 | NA | CASSLVTASSYEQYF | TGCGCCAGCAGCTTGGTAACAGCCAGCTCCTACGAGCAGTACTTC
TRBJ2-1 | many | TRBV12-3/TRBV12-4 | TRBD2 | CASSSWGGSGLYNEQFF | TGTGCCAGCAGTTCGTGGGGGGGTAGCGGGTTGTACAATGAGCAGTTCTTC
TRBJ2-2 | NA | TRBV6-5 | NA | CASSYSRSTGELFF | TGTGCCAGCAGTTACTCGCGGAGCACCGGGGAGCTGTTTTTT
TRBJ2-1 | few | TRBV7-2 | TRBD2 | CASSLSSGIYNEQFF | TGTGCCAGCAGCTTATCTAGCGGGATTTACAATGAGCAGTTCTTC
TRBJ2-1 | few | TRBV24-1 | NA | CATSDPVGTEQFF | TGTGCCACCAGTGACCCGGTGGGTACTGAGCAGTTCTTC
TRBJ2-7 | many | TRBV28 | TRBD1 | CASSLGQGGQYF | TGTGCCAGCAGTTTGGGACAGGGGGGGCAGTACTTC
TRBJ2-2 | once | TRBV14 | TRBD2 | CASSQLAGGDTGELFF | TGTGCCAGCAGTCAACTAGCGGGAGGGGACACCGGGGAGCTGTTTTTT
TRBJ2-2 | NA | TRBV18 | NA | CASSPQGSRTGELFF | TGTGCCAGCTCACCCCAAGGATCGAGGACCGGGGAGCTGTTTTTT
TRBJ2-2 | NA | TRBV12-3/TRBV12-4 | TRBD1 | CASSRQGAGGELFF | TGTGCCAGCAGCCGACAGGGGGCCGGCGGGGAGCTGTTTTTT
TRBJ2-2 | many | TRBV5-1 | NA | CASSPEGTGELFF | TGCGCCAGCAGCCCGGAGGGCACCGGGGAGCTGTTTTTT
TRBJ1-1 | NA | TRBV7-8 | NA | CASSESTGTDTEAFF | TGTGCCAGCAGCGAAAGTACAGGGACGGACACTGAAGCTTTCTTT
TRBJ1-2 | once | TRBV30 | NA | CAWRVAGLYGYTF | TGTGCCTGGAGAGTCGCAGGGCTCTATGGCTACACCTTC
TRBJ1-1 | NA | TRBV11-3 | NA | CASSLSNRAEAFF | TGTGCCAGCAGCTTATCCAACAGGGCTGAAGCTTTCTTT
TRBJ2-7 | NA | TRBV2 | TRBD1 | CASSGVRDRSYEQYF | TGTGCCAGCAGTGGTGTGCGGGACAGGTCCTACGAGCAGTACTTC
TRBJ1-1 | few | TRBV7-9 | NA | CASLTWGATMNTEAFF | TGTGCCAGCCTTACCTGGGGGGCGACTATGAACACTGAAGCTTTCTTT